This T cell receptor beta chain was sequenced during a study of regulatory T cells in long-lasting Graves disease. Trimming took 1 base from V and 3 from J; bases not matched to a gene: 1. CDR1 is SGHTA, CDR2 FQGNSA, per germline. The CDR3 has 14 residues. This clonotype was found many times. As to time point: persistent/refractory GD, antithyroid drugs over 5 years with positive TRAb. Following extraction of RNA from PBMCs, that RNA was used to make the TCR library. Relying on iRepertoire HTBI primers and Arm-PCR of CDR3 regions, the team built TCR beta libraries. TCRdb used MiXCR to reprocess the multiplex PCR reads, holding one entry per CDR3 protein. The repertoire holds fewer than 550,000 distinct CDR3 sequences, 20% to 25% seen once, with around 7% in the top ten.

The sequence derives from a female donor with Graves disease. Sequences were derived from peripheral blood mononuclear cells (PBMCs), sampled when the disease was refractory, from a patient treated with antithyroid drugs. The J gene is TRBJ2-5, the V gene TRBV7-2; 8 bases fit TRBD1. The CDR3 nucleotides are TGTGCCAGCAGCTTAGACAGGGGGGAAGAGACCCAGTACTTC. Its translation: CASSLDRGEETQYF.